Listed below are T cell receptor beta chains from one sample, sequenced in a study of cytomegalovirus exposure and HLA in healthy donors. Here immunoSEQ multiplex PCR was the method, and the copy in TCRdb shows in-frame clones only, minus some. The table has about 200,000 clones, roughly 80% seen once. The specimen was PBMCs. Every receptor here comes from a woman under 30 in good health and CMV-seronegative. Both conserved end residues are part of each CDR3. The D gene is left open where the match is weak. Clone size is shown for a subset of rows, as once, few, many or a class of expanded clone.

CDR3 protein	CDR3 DNA	D gene	V gene	J gene	clone size
CASSSTGNTGELFF	TGCGCCAGCAGTTCTACAGGGAACACCGGGGAGCTGTTTTTT	.	TRBV5-1	TRBJ2-2	.
CASSAGTGLPEQYF	TGCGCCAGCAGCGCCGGGACAGGGTTACCCGAGCAGTACTTC	TRBD1	TRBV5-1	TRBJ2-7	.
CASSFDSPHEQYF	TGTGCCAGCAGTTTTGACAGTCCCCACGAGCAGTACTTC	.	TRBV27	TRBJ2-7	.
CASERGNGEAFF	TGTGCCAGCGAGAGGGGTAACGGTGAAGCTTTCTTT	.	TRBV2	TRBJ1-1	few
CASSQGGYSYNEQFF	TGTGCCAGCAGCCAAGGCGGGTACTCCTACAATGAGCAGTTCTTC	.	TRBV4-2	TRBJ2-1	few
CAWSVLATNEKLFF	TGTGCCTGGAGTGTACTTGCAACTAATGAAAAACTGTTTTTT	.	TRBV30	TRBJ1-4	.
CASSTQQGANSPLHF	TGTGCCAGCAGTACCCAACAGGGGGCGAATTCACCCCTCCACTTT	TRBD1	TRBV6-5	TRBJ1-6	.
CASSSRASTGHTGELFF	TGCGCCAGCAGCTCCCGAGCCTCGACAGGGCACACCGGGGAGCTGTTTTTT	TRBD1	TRBV5-1	TRBJ2-2	once
CASSPPGWQQETQYF	TGTGCCAGCAGTCCCCCGGGGTGGCAGCAAGAGACCCAGTACTTC	.	TRBV27	TRBJ2-5	.
CASSQDPDGAYEQYF	TGCGCCAGCAGCCAAGATCCTGACGGTGCGTACGAGCAGTACTTC	.	TRBV4-1	TRBJ2-7	.
CASSSGDTQYF	TGCGCCAGCAGCTCCGGAGATACGCAGTATTTT	.	TRBV5-1	TRBJ2-3	.
CASRPSGMRTGELFF	TGTGCCAGCAGGCCTAGCGGGATGCGGACCGGGGAGCTGTTTTTT	TRBD2	TRBV2	TRBJ2-2	.
CASSSTRTGKTYEQYF	TGTGCCAGCAGTTCGACCAGGACAGGGAAGACCTACGAGCAGTACTTC	TRBD1	TRBV27	TRBJ2-7	.
CATLGAGELFF	TGTGCCACCCTGGGGGCCGGGGAGCTGTTTTTT	.	TRBV19	TRBJ2-2	.
CASSERAAGSTGYQPQHF	TGTGCCAGCAGTGAAAGGGCAGCCGGGTCGACCGGATATCAGCCCCAGCATTTT	.	TRBV6-1	TRBJ1-5	once
CASMETGAYEQYF	TGTGCCAGCATGGAGACAGGGGCCTACGAGCAGTACTTC	TRBD1	TRBV28	TRBJ2-7	.
CASSIGTAEKLFF	TGTGCCAGCAGTATCGGGACAGCTGAAAAACTGTTTTTT	TRBD1	TRBV6-5	TRBJ1-4	once
CASSLFTGRVNTEAFF	TGTGCCAGCAGTTTATTCACAGGCAGGGTGAACACTGAAGCTTTCTTT	.	TRBV27	TRBJ1-1	.
CASSLAFGSYEQYF	TGCGCCAGCAGCTTGGCTTTCGGCTCCTACGAGCAGTACTTC	.	TRBV5-1	TRBJ2-7	.
CASSERGPTNEKLFF	TGTGCCAGCAGTGAACGGGGGCCAACTAATGAAAAACTGTTTTTT	.	TRBV2	TRBJ1-4	.
CASSLTGGKPYNEQFF	TGTGCCAGCAGTTTAACGGGGGGGAAACCATACAATGAGCAGTTCTTC	TRBD2	TRBV27	TRBJ2-1	.
CASSPPGFNEKLFF	TGTGCCAGCAGCCCCCCGGGGTTTAATGAAAAACTGTTTTTT	.	TRBV5-6	TRBJ1-4	.
CASSLAASGGSYEQYF	TGCGCCAGCAGCTTGGCTGCTAGCGGGGGCTCCTACGAGCAGTACTTC	TRBD2	TRBV5-1	TRBJ2-7	.
CASSLGEVSSYEQYF	TGTGCCAGCAGTTTGGGGGAGGTTAGCTCCTACGAGCAGTACTTC	.	TRBV28	TRBJ2-7	.
CASKEGALGNEKLFF	TGCGCCAGCAAGGAGGGAGCCCTTGGTAATGAAAAACTGTTTTTT	.	TRBV5-1	TRBJ1-4	.
CASSAGANEQFF	TGTGCCAGCAGCGCGGGGGCAAATGAGCAGTTCTTC	.	TRBV9	TRBJ2-1	.
CASGRGNEQFF	TGTGCCAGCGGCCGTGGGAATGAGCAGTTCTTC	.	TRBV2	TRBJ2-1	.
CASSRPGEDTEAFF	TGTGCCAGCAGTCGTCCAGGGGAGGACACTGAAGCTTTCTTT	.	TRBV13	TRBJ1-1	.
CASGMNTEAFF	TGTGCCAGCGGGATGAACACTGAAGCTTTCTTT	.	TRBV6-1	TRBJ1-1	.
CASSLVYSSGRKNEQFF	TGTGCCAGCAGCTTAGTTTATTCTAGCGGGAGAAAGAATGAGCAGTTCTTC	TRBD2	TRBV11-1	TRBJ2-1	.
CATSRDRAAGVYEQYF	TGTGCCACCAGCAGAGATCGGGCAGCGGGAGTCTACGAGCAGTACTTC	TRBD2	TRBV15	TRBJ2-7	.
CASSFRDRVTEAFF	TGTGCCAGCAGCTTTAGGGACAGGGTCACTGAAGCTTTCTTT	TRBD1	TRBV7-9	TRBJ1-1	.